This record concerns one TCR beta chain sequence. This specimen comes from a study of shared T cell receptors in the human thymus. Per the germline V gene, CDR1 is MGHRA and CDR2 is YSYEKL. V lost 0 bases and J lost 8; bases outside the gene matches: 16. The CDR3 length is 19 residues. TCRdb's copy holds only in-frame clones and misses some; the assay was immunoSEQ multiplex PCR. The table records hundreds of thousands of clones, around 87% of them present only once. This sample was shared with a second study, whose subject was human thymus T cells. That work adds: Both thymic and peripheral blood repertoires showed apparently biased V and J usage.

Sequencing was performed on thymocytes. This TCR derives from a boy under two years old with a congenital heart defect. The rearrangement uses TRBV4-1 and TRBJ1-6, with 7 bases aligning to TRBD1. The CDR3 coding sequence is TGCGCCAGCAGCCAAGATACAGGGGCCTCCCCTGCTATAGATTCACCCCTCCACTTT. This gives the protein CASSQDTGASPAIDSPLHF.